There are many counts of the clone carrying this TCR beta chain. Its antigen is currently unknown. The CDR3 has 16 residues. V lost 2 bases to trimming and J lost 0 bases, with 14 bases between them. From germline, CDR1 is SQVTM and CDR2 ANQGSEA. The source of the sample is a study of blood T cells in healthy people across ages. Study overall: About one barcoded beta molecule per two T cells was captured by template switching. Whole-study results and caveats: In these data, TCR beta diversity tracked strongly with naive T cell percentage.

With each sample, at least 5 micrograms of total RNA were extracted. Through a sample-barcoded 5' primer and a J-beta primer mix, a second PCR was run for about 7 to 12 cycles. TCRdb passed the 5' RACE reads through MiXCR, listing each CDR3 protein once. Of about 730,000 distinct CDR3 sequences in the sample, about 40% were seen once. This TCR was recovered from a woman aged 60-75 years in good health. This chain links TRBV29-1 with TRBJ2-1; no firm D call. Sequencing was done on a sample of blood. The CDR3 is CSVEPVRKSSYNEQFF. CDR3 DNA: TGCAGCGTTGAACCCGTTAGAAAAAGCTCCTACAATGAGCAGTTCTTC.